This TCR beta chain was sequenced during a study of blood T cells in healthy people across ages. A second PCR, run for roughly 7 to 12 cycles, used a sample-barcoded 5' primer plus a J-beta primer mix. TCRdb reanalysed the 5' RACE reads using MiXCR and keeps one entry per CDR3 protein. The table includes more than 650,000 distinct CDR3 sequences, about 48% detected once. This clonotype was seen more than once but under ten times. V lost 0 bases and J 7 bases, leaving 15 bases between the germline ends. Germline lookup yields CDR1 DFQATT and CDR2 SNEGSKA (reference sequence). This CDR3 is 15 amino acids long.

Source material: blood. V gene TRBV20-1 combines with J gene TRBJ1-4; weak D call: TRBD1 (6 bases). This TCR was sampled from an elderly man in good health. The DNA of the CDR3 is TGCAGTGCTAGAGATCCGGGGGGCCCTGGTGAAAAACTGTTTTTT. Amino acids: CSARDPGGPGEKLFF.